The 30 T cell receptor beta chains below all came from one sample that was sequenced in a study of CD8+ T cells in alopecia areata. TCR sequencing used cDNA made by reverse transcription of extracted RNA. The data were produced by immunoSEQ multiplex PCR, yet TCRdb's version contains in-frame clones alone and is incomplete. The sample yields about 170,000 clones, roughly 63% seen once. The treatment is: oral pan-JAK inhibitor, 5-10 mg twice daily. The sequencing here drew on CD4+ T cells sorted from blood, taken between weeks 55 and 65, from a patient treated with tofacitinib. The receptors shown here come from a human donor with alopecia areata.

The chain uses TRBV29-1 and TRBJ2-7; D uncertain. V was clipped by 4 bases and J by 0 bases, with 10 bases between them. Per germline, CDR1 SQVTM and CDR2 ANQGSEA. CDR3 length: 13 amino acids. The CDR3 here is CSVGLTYSYEQYF. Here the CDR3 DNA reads TGCAGCGTTGGGCTTACCTACTCCTACGAGCAGTACTTC.

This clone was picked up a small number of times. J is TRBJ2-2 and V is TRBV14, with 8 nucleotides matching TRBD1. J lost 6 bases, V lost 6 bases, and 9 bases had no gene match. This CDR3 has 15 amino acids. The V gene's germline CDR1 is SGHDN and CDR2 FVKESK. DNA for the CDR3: TGTGCCAGCAGTTTCGACTCAGGGGGCTCCGGGGAGCTGTTTTTT. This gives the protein CASSFDSGGSGELFF.

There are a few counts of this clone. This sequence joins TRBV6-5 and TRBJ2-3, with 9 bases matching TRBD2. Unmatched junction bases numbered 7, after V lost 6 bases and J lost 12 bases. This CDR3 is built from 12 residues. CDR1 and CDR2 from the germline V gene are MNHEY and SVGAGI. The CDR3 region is CASSLKRGAQYF. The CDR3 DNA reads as TGTGCCAGCAGCCTTAAGCGGGGGGCCCAGTATTTT.

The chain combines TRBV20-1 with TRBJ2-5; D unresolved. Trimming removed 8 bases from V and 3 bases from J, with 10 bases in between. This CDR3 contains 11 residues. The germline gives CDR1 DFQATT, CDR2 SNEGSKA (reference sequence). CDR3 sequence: CSSAAEETQYF. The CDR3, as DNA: TGCAGTTCCGCGGCGGAAGAGACCCAGTACTTC.

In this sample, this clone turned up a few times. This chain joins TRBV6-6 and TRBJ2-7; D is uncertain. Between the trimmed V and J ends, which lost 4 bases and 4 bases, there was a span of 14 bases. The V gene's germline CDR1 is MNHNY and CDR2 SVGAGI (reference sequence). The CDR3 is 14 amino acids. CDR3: CASSLRQTLYEQYF. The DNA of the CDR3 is TGTGCCAGCAGTTTAAGGCAGACCCTTTACGAGCAGTACTTC.

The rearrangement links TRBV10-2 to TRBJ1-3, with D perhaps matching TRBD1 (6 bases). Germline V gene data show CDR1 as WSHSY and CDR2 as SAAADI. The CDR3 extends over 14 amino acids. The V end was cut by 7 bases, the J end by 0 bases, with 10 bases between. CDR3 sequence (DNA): TGCGCCAGCAAACAGGGAAACTCTGGAAACACCATATATTTT. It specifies CASKQGNSGNTIYF.

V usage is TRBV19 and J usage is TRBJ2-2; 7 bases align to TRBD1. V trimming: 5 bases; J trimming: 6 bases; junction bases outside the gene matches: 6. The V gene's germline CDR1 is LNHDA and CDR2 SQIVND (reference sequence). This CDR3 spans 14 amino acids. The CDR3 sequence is CASSRQGKAGELFF. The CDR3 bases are TGTGCCAGTAGTCGACAGGGAAAAGCCGGGGAGCTGTTTTTT.

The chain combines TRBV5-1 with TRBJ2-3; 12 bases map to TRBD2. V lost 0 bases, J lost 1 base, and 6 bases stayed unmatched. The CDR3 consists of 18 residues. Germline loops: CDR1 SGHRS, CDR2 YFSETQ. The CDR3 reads CASSLAPSGGAGTDTQYF. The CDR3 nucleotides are TGCGCCAGCAGCTTGGCCCCTAGCGGGGGGGCCGGCACAGATACGCAGTATTTT.

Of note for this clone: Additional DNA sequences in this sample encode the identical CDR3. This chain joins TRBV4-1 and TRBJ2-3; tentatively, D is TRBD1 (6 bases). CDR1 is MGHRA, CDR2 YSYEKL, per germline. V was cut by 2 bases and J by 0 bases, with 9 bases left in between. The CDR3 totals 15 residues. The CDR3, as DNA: TGCGCCAGCAGCCAACCCGGACAGAGCACAGATACGCAGTATTTT. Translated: CASSQPGQSTDTQYF.

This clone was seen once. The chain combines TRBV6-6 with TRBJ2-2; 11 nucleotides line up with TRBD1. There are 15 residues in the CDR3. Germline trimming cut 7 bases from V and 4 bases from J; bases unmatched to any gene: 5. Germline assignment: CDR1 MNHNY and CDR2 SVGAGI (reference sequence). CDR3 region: CASTPGTGGTGELFF. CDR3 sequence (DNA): TGTGCCAGCACCCCCGGGACAGGGGGCACCGGGGAGCTGTTTTTT.

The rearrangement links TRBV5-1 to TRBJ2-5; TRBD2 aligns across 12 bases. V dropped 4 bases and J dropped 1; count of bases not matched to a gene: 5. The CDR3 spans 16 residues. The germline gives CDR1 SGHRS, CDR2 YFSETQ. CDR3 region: CASSPGLAGTQETQYF. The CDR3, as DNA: TGCGCCAGCAGCCCAGGACTAGCGGGGACCCAAGAGACCCAGTACTTC.

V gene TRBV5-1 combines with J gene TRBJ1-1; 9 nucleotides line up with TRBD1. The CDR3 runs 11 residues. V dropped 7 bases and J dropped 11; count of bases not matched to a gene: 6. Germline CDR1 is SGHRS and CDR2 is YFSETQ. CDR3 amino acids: CASEDRGDAFF. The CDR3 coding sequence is TGCGCCAGCGAAGACAGGGGGGACGCTTTCTTT.

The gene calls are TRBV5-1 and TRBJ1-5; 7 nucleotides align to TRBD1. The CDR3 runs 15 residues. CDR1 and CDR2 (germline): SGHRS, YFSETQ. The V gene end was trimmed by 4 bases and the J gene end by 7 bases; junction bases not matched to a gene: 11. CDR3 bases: TGCGCCAGCAGCCCGACAGGGCGAGAAACGCAGCCCCAGCATTTT. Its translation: CASSPTGRETQPQHF.

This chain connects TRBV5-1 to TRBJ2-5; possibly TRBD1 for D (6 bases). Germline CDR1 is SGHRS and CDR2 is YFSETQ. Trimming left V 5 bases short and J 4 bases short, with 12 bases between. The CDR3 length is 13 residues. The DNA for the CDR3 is TGCGCCAGCAGGTCTCAGGGGTCAGAGACCCAGTACTTC. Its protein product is CASRSQGSETQYF.

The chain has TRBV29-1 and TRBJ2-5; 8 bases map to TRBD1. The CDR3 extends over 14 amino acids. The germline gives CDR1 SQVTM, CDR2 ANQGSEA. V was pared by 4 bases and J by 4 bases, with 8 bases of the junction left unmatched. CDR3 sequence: CSVVLDRAGETQYF. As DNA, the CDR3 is TGCAGCGTTGTTTTGGACAGGGCTGGAGAGACCCAGTACTTC.

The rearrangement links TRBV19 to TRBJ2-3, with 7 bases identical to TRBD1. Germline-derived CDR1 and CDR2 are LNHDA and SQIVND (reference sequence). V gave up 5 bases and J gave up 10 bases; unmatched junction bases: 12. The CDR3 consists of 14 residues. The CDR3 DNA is TGTGCCAGTAGTGTCGCACAGGGGATCCATGCGCAGTATTTT. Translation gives CASSVAQGIHAQYF.

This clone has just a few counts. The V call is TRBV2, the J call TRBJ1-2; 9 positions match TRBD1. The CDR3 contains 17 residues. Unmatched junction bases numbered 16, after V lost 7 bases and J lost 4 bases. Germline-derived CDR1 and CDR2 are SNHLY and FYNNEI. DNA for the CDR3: TGTGCCAGCACCCCCGGACAGGGGAGTGGAAGCTTCTATGGCTACACCTTC. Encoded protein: CASTPGQGSGSFYGYTF. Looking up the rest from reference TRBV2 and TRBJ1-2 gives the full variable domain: EPEVTQTPSHQVTQMGQEVILRCVPISNHLYFYWYRQILGQKVEFLVSFYNNEISEKSEIFDDQFSVERPDGSNFTLKIRSTKLEDSAMYFCASTPGQGSGSFYGYTFGSGTRLTVV.

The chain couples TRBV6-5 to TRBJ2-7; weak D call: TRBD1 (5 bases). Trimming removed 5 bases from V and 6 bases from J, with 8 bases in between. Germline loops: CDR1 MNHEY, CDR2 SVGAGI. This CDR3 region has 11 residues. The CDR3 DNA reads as TGTGCCAGCAGTAGACAGTCCGAGCAGTACTTC. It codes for CASSRQSEQYF.

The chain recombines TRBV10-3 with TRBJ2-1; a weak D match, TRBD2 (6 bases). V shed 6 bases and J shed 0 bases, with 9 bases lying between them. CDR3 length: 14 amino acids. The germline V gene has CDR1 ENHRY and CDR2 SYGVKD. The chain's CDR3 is CAIRGLSSYNEQFF. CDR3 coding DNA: TGTGCCATCAGGGGACTTAGCTCCTACAATGAGCAGTTCTTC.

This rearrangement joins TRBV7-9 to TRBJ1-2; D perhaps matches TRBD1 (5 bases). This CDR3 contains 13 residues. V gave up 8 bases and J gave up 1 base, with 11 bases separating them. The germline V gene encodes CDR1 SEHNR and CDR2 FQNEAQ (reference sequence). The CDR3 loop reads CASALDSNYGYTF. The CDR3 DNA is TGTGCCAGCGCACTCGACAGTAACTATGGCTACACCTTC.

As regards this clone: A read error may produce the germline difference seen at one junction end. CDR3 in amino acids: CSVKDNEQFF. The CDR3 DNA reads TGCAGCGTTAAAGACAATGAGCAGTTCTTC. V and J are TRBV29-1 and TRBJ2-1; D is undetermined. In germline, CDR1 is SQVTM, CDR2 ANQGSEA. The CDR3 spans 10 residues.

For the CDR3, the DNA is TGTGCCAGCAGCCCCCAGACACTAACCTACAATGAGCAGTTCTTC. Translated, it gives CASSPQTLTYNEQFF. The chain recombines TRBV7-2 with TRBJ2-1; no definite D call. CDR1 is SGHTA and CDR2 is FQGNSA in the germline V gene. The ends were cut back, 5 bases at V and 2 bases at J, with 13 bases in the middle. This CDR3 is built from 15 residues.

CDR3 region: CASTTKSGNSPLHF. For the CDR3, the DNA is TGTGCCAGCACCACCAAATCAGGGAATTCACCCCTCCACTTT. The chain combines TRBV2 with TRBJ1-6; maybe TRBD1 (5 bases). From germline, CDR1 is SNHLY and CDR2 FYNNEI. V lost 7 bases and J lost 7, with 14 bases in between. The CDR3 has 14 amino acids.

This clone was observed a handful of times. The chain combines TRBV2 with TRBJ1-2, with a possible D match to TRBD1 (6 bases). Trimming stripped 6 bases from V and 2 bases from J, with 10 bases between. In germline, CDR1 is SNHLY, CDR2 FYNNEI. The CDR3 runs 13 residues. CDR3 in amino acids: CASSETGNYGYTF. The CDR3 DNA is TGTGCCAGCAGCGAAACAGGGAACTATGGCTACACCTTC.

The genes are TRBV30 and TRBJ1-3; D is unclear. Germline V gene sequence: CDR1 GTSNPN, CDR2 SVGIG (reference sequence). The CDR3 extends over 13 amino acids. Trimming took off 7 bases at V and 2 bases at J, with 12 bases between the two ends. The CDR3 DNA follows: TGTGCCTATCGATCCGGGGCTGGAAACACCATATATTTT. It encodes CAYRSGAGNTIYF.

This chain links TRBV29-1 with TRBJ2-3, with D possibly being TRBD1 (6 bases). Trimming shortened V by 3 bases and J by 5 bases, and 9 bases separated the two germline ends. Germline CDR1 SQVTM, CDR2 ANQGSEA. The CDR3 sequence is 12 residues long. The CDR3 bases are TGCAGCGTTGAGCAGGGGAGAGATACGCAGTATTTT. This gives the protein CSVEQGRDTQYF.

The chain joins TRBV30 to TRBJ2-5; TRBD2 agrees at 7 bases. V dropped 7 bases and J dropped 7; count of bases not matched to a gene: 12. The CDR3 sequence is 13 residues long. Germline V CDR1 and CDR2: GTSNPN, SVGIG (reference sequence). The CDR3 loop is CASSGLRGGTQYF. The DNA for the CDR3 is TGTGCCTCTTCGGGACTCCGCGGGGGGACCCAGTACTTC.

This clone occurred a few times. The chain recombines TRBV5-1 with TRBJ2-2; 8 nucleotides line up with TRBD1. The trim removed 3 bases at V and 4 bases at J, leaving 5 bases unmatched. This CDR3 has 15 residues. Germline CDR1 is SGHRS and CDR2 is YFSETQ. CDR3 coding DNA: TGCGCCAGCAGCTCCCGGCAGGGGGCCACCGGGGAGCTGTTTTTT. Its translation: CASSSRQGATGELFF.

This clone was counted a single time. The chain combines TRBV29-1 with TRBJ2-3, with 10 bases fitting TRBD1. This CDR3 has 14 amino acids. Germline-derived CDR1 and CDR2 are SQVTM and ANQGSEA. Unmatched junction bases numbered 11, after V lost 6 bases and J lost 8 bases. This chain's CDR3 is CSVLGTGEVSTQYF. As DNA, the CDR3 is TGCAGCGTCCTAGGGACAGGGGAAGTGAGTACGCAGTATTTT.

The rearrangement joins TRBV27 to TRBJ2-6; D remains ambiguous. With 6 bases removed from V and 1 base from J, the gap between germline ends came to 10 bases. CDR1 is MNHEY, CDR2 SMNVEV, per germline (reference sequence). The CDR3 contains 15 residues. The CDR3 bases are TGTGCCAGCAGCCCGCTGATGTCTGGGGCCAACGTCCTGACTTTC. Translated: CASSPLMSGANVLTF.